A selection of T cell receptor beta chains follows, all from one sample in a study of blood T cell repertoires in COVID-19. Method: immunoSEQ multiplex PCR; TCRdb's copy keeps in-frame clones and lacks some. The sample records about 180,000 clones, more than 65% being singletons. Sequences were obtained from peripheral blood. All receptors come from a woman aged 55-69 years with COVID-19, enrolled during active disease. The CDR3 runs from the conserved cysteine through the conserved F or W. D genes are given only for firm matches. A clone size is listed for some rows: how often the clone was seen (once, few, many), or a class if it is expanded.

>TRBD2|TRBV4-2|TRBJ2-1|.
TGTGCCAGCAGCCAATTAAGCGGGGGGGACAATGAGCAGTTCTTC
CASSQLSGGDNEQFF
>TRBD2|TRBV28|TRBJ2-2|.
TGTGCCAGCAGCCTAGCGGGGTTCAGCACCGGGGAGCTGTTTTTT
CASSLAGFSTGELFF
>.|TRBV29-1|TRBJ1-2|once
TGCAGCGTTGAATCCTCGGACAGTTACTATGGCTACACCTTC
CSVESSDSYYGYTF
>.|TRBV3-1/TRBV3-2|TRBJ2-2|.
TGTGCCAGCAGCCAAGGGGCATCTCTTAAGGTGTTTTTT
CASSQGASLKVFF
>.|TRBV11-3|TRBJ2-1|few
TGTGCCAGCAGCTTAGATTCAGGAGGGGGCCCCTACAATGAGCAGTTCTTC
CASSLDSGGGPYNEQFF
>TRBD2|TRBV5-4|TRBJ2-3|.
TGTGCCAGCAGCTTGAGACTAGCCCAAAGCACAGATACGCAGTATTTT
CASSLRLAQSTDTQYF
>TRBD1|TRBV28|TRBJ1-1|.
TGTGCCAGCCACGAAGCAGGGGGGTTGACTGAAGCTTTCTTT
CASHEAGGLTEAFF
>TRBD2|TRBV29-1|TRBJ2-2|.
TGTGGGGCGGGAGTTACTGGGGAGCTGTTTTTT
CGAGVTGELFF
>.|TRBV29-1|TRBJ1-1|.
TGCAGCGTGACCGTCGGACACTCCAACACTGAAGCTTTCTTT
CSVTVGHSNTEAFF
>TRBD1|TRBV12-3/TRBV12-4|TRBJ2-2|.
TGTGCCAGCAGTCCTGGGACAGGGAGGGAGCTGTTTTTT
CASSPGTGRELFF
>.|TRBV9|TRBJ1-2|.
TGTGCCAGCAGGGGGGACGAAGGCTGGAGGGCACGTTTCGACTATGGCTACACCTTC
CASRGDEGWRARFDYGYTF
>.|TRBV2|TRBJ2-5|.
TGTGCCAGCATCGGGGGGCGGGGAGAGACCCAGTACTTC
CASIGGRGETQYF
>.|TRBV10-3|TRBJ1-6|.
TGTGCCATCAGTGAGAAGGGCCGTACCTCACTAGATAATTCACCCCTCCACTTT
CAISEKGRTSLDNSPLHF
>.|TRBV5-6|TRBJ2-5|.
TGTGCCAGCAGCTCTTCGGACAGTATGAAGACCCAGTACTTC
CASSSSDSMKTQYF
>.|TRBV5-4|TRBJ2-7|.
TGTGCCAGCAGCTTGGGACTAGGGAACGAGCAGTACTTC
CASSLGLGNEQYF
>TRBD1|TRBV30|TRBJ1-6|.
TGTGCCTGGCAGAAACAGGGGAATGATTCACCCCTCCACTTT
CAWQKQGNDSPLHF
>TRBD1|TRBV7-2|TRBJ1-1|.
TGTGCCAGCAGCTCCGGGACAGGGGTCACTGAAGCTTTCTTT
CASSSGTGVTEAFF
>TRBD2|TRBV5-3|TRBJ2-7|.
TGTGCCAGAAGCTTGGGGCGGGAGAGCTACGAGCAGTACTTC
CARSLGRESYEQYF
>TRBD1|TRBV28|TRBJ1-2|.
TGTGCCAGCAGTTCCCCGGACAGGGTTTCTGGCTACACCTTC
CASSSPDRVSGYTF
>.|TRBV28|TRBJ2-3|.
TGTGCCAGCAGATCAAGCCGTCCAGATACGCAGTATTTT
CASRSSRPDTQYF
>.|TRBV12-5|TRBJ2-1|.
TGTGCTAGTGGTTTGGTACAAGGTGGGACTTTCCCCTCCAATGAGCAGTTCTTC
CASGLVQGGTFPSNEQFF